This T cell receptor (beta chain) emerged from a study of T cell responses to AZD1222 COVID-19 vaccine. Overall study context: Samples with a second dose at about 4 or about 12 weeks were pooled together. Regarding the study as a whole: All repertoire sampling was performed exclusively after the peak T cell response. There were vaccine-associated CD4 TCRs across spike, dominant at 160-218 and 743-854.

This CDR3 region has 14 residues. V dropped 1 base and J dropped 6 bases, with 13 bases sitting between them. CDR1 is SGHDN, CDR2 FVKESK, per germline. TCRdb's table, derived via immunoSEQ multiplex PCR, lists solely in-frame clones and lacks some. Here the sample spans around 99,000 clones, about 88% being singletons. As for this clone: What it recognizes is unknown.

The sequenced sample was peripheral blood, obtained on day 0 of AZD1222 vaccination. The chain uses TRBV14 and TRBJ2-7; maybe TRBD2 (5 bases). The clonotype was recovered from an adult in good health. The CDR3 sequence is CASSQVPGIGEQYF. Here the CDR3 DNA reads TGTGCCAGCAGCCAAGTGCCCGGGATTGGCGAGCAGTACTTC.